The entry below gives a single T cell receptor beta chain sequence along with its context. Its antigen remains unidentified. Qualities for individual bases were not recorded, and no much larger clone is one base off. The immunoSEQ Assay was used to sequence TCR beta CDR3 regions from DNA. In the paper's pipeline: To compute T cell density, TCR beta template counts were normalized to usable DNA, which was estimated by amplifying housekeeping genes. Using the preseqR package, richness was estimated by extrapolating to 120,000 templates for tissue samples and 400,000 templates for PBMC samples. Clonality was defined by subtracting Pielou's evenness from one. Differential abundance testing on productive amino-acid clonotypes, with a minimum total count of 5 and an alpha of 0.1, was used to identify tissue-enriched TCRs. The Jaccard Index and the Morisita Overlap Index were used to measure how much the repertoires overlapped between compartments. GLIPH grouped TCR beta CDR3s together with public tetramer-defined viral CDR3s, and a viral motif had to include at least three viral sequences and show V-gene enrichment. Here the immuneACCESS table is served through TCRdb, limited to in-frame sequences with V and J called. Missing clones are a known gap in these copies; in checked studies unresolved V genes cover under half, and the rest lacks a known reason. The DNA gave D and trimming, while V, J and clone size come from that table. The sample yields just under 20,000 clones; 70% to 90% were counted once. 8% to 9.5% of the sample goes to the ten largest clones.

At diagnosis, tumor, uninvolved tumor-adjacent lung and peripheral blood were collected and then preserved as a mix of FFPE and fresh-frozen material. Blood samples were analyzed as peripheral blood mononuclear cells for TCR repertoire profiling. V and J lose 1 base and 4 bases, and a span of 10 bases separates them. The germline V gene (reference sequence) specifies GTSNPN as CDR1 and SVGIG as CDR2. Its CDR3 holds 14 amino acids, cysteine through phenylalanine. CDR3 DNA only is kept here, 42 bases in frame from base 1. The data stem from a study of T cells in localized non-small cell lung cancer (dated by TCRdb to the early 2020s). Background on the whole study: The study analyzed T cell repertoires of 200 to 250 early-stage NSCLC patients, comparing tumors and uninvolved tumor-adjacent lungs. All 220 or so NSCLC patients in the cohort were treatment-naive and had localized lung tumors that were resected. NSCLC patients had a mean age of approximately 70 years, and around 140 were male and 107 female. Points the paper makes about the study in general: Because multi-region tumor sequencing was not performed, intratumor heterogeneity could not be ruled out. A median of roughly 50 of the top 100 tumor clones turned up in the paired uninvolved adjacent lung, and 25 to 30 of those clones also ranked among the top 100 of that same adjacent lung. Uninvolved tumor-adjacent lung showed the highest T cell clonality, higher than tumor, which suggests more focused antigenic responses in the uninvolved tumor-adjacent lung. Higher T cell density in blood was associated with longer overall survival, whereas higher clonality in adjacent lung was associated with shorter survival. Because the study design was exploratory, TCR variables were selected using unadjusted p-values without false-discovery rate correction.

Material: peripheral blood, obtained before any cancer treatment. The sequence came from a man aged 35-75 years with stage I lung adenocarcinoma. The sequence joins TRBV30 to TRBJ2-2, with no D gene named confidently. The bases are TGTGCCTGGAGTGCCCCGGTGGCCACCGGGGAGCTGTTTTTT. This codes for CAWSAPVATGELFF.